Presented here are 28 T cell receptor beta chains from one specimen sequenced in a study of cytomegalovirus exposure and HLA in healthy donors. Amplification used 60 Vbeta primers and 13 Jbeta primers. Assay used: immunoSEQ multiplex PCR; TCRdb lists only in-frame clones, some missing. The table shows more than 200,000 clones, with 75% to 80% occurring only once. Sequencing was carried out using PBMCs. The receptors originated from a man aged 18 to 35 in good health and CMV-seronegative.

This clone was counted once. DNA of the CDR3: TGTGCCACCAGCAGACCGGGACAGGGGGGAAGAATCCGGGAGCTGTTTTTT. It encodes CATSRPGQGGRIRELFF. J is TRBJ2-2 and V is TRBV15; 11 bases agree with TRBD1. The CDR3 is made up of 17 amino acids. Trimming cost V 2 bases and J 9 bases; bases outside gene matches: 11. Germline V gives CDR1 LNHNV, CDR2 YYDKDF (reference sequence).

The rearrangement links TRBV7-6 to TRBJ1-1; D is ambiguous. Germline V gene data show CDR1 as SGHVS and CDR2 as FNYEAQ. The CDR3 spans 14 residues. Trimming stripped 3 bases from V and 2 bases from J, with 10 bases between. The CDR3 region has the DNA TGTGCCAGCAGCTTTTCAGTACAAAACACTGAAGCTTTCTTT. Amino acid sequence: CASSFSVQNTEAFF.

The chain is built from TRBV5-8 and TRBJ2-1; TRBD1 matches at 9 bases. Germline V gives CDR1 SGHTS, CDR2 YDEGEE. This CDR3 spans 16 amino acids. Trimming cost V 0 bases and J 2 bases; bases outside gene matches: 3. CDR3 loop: CASSLGTGGTYNEQFF. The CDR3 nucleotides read TGTGCCAGCAGCTTGGGAACAGGGGGCACCTACAATGAGCAGTTCTTC.

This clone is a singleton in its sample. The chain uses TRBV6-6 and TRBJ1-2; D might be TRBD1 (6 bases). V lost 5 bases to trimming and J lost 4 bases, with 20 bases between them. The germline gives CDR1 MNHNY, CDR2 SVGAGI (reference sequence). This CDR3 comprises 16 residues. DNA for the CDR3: TGTGCCAGCAGTGCACAGGGACCCCAGAACCTCTATGGCTACACCTTC. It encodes CASSAQGPQNLYGYTF.

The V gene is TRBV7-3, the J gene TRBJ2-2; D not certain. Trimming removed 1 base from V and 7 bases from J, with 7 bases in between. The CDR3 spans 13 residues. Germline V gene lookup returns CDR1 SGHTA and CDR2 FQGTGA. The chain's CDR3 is CASSLMAGGELFF. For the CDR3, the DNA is TGTGCCAGCAGCTTAATGGCTGGCGGGGAGCTGTTTTTT.

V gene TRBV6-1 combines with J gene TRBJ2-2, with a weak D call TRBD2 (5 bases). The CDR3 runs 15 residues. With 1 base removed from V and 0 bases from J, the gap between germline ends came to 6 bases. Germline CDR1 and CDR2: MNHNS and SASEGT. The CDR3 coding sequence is TGTGCCAGCAGTGAAGGCGGGTCGAACACCGGGGAGCTGTTTTTT. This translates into CASSEGGSNTGELFF.

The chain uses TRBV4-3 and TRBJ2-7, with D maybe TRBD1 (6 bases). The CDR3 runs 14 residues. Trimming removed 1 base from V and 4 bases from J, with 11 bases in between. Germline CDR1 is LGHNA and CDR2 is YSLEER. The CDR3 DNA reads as TGCGCCAGCAGCCAAGTGGACAGCCAGTACGAGCAGTACTTC. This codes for CASSQVDSQYEQYF.

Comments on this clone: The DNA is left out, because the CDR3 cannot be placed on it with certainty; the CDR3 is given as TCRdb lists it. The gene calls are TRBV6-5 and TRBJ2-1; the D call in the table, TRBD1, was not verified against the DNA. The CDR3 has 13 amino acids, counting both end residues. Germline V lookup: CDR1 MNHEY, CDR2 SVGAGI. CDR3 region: CASSYVAQGNRFF.

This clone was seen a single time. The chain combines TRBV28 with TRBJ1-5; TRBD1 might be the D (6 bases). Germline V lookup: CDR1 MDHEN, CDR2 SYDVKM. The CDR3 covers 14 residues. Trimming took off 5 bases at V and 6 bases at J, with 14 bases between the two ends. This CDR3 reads CASSPYRVSQPQHF. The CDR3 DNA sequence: TGTGCCAGCAGTCCCTACAGGGTAAGTCAGCCCCAGCATTTT.

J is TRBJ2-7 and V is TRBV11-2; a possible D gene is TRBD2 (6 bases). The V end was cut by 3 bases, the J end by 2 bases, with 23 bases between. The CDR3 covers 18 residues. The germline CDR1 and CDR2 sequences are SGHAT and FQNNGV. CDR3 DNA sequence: TGTGCCAGCAGCTTGCCCCCTTTTGGTAGCGGAGCAACCTACGAGCAGTACTTC. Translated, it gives CASSLPPFGSGATYEQYF.

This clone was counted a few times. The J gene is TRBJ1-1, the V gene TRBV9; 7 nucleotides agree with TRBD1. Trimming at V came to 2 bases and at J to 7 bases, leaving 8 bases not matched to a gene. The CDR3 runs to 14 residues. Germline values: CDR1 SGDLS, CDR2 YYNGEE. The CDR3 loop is CASSVRQGLGEAFF. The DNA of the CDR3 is TGTGCCAGCAGCGTTCGACAGGGACTAGGTGAAGCTTTCTTT. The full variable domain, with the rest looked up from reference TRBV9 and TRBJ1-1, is DSGVTQTPKHLITATGQRVTLRCSPRSGDLSVYWYQQSLDQGLQFLIQYYNGEERAKGNILERFSAQQFPDLHSELNLSSLELGDSALYFCASSVRQGLGEAFFGQGTRLTVV.

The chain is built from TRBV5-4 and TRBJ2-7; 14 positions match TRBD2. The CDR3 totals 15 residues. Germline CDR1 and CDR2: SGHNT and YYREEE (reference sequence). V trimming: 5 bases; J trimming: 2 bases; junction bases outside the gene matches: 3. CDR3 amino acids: CASSGTSGGTYEQYF. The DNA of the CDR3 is TGTGCCAGCAGTGGGACTAGCGGGGGCACCTACGAGCAGTACTTC.

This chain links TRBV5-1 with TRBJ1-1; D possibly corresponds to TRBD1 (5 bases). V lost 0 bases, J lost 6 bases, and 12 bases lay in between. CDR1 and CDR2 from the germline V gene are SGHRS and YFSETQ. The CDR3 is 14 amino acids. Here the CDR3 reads CASSLAGGIAEAFF. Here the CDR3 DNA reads TGCGCCAGCAGCTTGGCCGGGGGGATCGCTGAAGCTTTCTTT.

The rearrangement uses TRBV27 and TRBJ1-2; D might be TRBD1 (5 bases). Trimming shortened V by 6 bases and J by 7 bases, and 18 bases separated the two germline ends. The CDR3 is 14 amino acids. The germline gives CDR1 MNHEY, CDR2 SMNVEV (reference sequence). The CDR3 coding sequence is TGTGCCAGCAGACCTGAAGGACACAGAGTTGGCTACACCTTC. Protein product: CASRPEGHRVGYTF.

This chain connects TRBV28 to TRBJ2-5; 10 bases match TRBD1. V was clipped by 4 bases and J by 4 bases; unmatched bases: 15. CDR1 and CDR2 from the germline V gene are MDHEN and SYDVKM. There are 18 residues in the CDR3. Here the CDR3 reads CASSSYWAGTGEPETQYF. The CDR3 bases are TGTGCCAGCAGTTCCTATTGGGCAGGGACAGGGGAGCCAGAGACCCAGTACTTC.

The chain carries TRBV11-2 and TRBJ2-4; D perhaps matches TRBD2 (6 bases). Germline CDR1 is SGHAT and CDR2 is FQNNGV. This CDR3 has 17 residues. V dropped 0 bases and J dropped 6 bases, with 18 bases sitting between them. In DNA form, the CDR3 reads TGTGCCAGCAGCTTAGATCGCGTAGCGGAAGTCTCAAACATTCAGTACTTC. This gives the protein CASSLDRVAEVSNIQYF. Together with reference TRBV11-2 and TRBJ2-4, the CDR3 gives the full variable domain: EAGVAQSPRYKIIEKRQSVAFWCNPISGHATLYWYQQILGQGPKLLIQFQNNGVVDDSQLPKDRFSAERLKGVDSTLKIQPAKLEDSAVYLCASSLDRVAEVSNIQYFGAGTRLSVL.

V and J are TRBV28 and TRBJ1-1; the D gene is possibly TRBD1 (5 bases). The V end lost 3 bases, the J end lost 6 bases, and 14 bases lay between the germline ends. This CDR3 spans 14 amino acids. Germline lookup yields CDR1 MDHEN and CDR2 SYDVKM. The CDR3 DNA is TGTGCCAGCAGTTTGCAAAGGGGTTTGTCTGAAGCTTTCTTT. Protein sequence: CASSLQRGLSEAFF.

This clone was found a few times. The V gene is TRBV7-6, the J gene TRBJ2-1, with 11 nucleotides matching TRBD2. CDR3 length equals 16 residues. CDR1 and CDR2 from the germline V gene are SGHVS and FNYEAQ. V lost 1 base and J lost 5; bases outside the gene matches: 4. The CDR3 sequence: CASSLGPGLADNEQFF. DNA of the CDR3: TGTGCCAGCAGCTTAGGACCGGGACTAGCGGACAATGAGCAGTTCTTC.

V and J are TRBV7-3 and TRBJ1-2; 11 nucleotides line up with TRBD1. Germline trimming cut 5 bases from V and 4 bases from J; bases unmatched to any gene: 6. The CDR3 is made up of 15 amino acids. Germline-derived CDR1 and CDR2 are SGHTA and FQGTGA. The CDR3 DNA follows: TGTGCCAGCAGCCGGGGGACAGGGGGACCCTATGGCTACACCTTC. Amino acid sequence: CASSRGTGGPYGYTF.

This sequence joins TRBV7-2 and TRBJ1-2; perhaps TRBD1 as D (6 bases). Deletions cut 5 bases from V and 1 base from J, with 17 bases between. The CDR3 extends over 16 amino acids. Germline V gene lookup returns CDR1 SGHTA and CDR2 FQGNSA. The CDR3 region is CASSPQPGHVNYGYTF. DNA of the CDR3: TGTGCCAGCAGCCCCCAGCCGGGACACGTTAACTATGGCTACACCTTC.

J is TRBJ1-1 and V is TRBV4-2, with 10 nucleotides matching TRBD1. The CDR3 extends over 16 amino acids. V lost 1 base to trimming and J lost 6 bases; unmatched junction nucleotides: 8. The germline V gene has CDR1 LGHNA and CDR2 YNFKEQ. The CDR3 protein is CASSQVGTGAPAEAFF. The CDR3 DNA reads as TGTGCCAGCAGCCAAGTAGGGACAGGGGCGCCAGCTGAAGCTTTCTTT.

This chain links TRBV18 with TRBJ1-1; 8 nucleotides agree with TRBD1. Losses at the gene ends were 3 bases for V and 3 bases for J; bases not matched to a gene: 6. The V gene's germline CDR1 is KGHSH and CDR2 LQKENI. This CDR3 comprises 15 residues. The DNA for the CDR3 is TGTGCCAGCTCACCCGCCCCACAGGGGGACACTGAAGCTTTCTTT. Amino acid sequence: CASSPAPQGDTEAFF.

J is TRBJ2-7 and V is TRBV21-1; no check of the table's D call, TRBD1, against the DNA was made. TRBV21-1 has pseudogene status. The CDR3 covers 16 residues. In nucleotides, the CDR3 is TGTGCCAGCAGCAAAGCGAGATGGACAGGGGGCTACGAGCAGTACTTC. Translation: CASSKARWTGGYEQYF.

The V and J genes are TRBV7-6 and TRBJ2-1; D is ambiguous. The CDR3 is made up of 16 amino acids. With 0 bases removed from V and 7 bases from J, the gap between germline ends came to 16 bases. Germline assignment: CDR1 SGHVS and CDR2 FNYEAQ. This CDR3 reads CASSLAVRLGKNEQFF. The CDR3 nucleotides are TGTGCCAGCAGCTTAGCGGTCAGGTTAGGAAAGAATGAGCAGTTCTTC.

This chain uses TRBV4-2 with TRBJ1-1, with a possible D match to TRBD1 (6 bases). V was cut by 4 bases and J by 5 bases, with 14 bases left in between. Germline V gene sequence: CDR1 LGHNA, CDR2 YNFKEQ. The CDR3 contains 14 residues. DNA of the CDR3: TGTGCCAGCAGCCCCGAGACAGGCGGGACTGAAGCTTTCTTT. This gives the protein CASSPETGGTEAFF.

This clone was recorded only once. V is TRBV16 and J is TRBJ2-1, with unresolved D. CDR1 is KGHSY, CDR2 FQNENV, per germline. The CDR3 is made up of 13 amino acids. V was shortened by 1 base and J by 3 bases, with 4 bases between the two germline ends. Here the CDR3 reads CASSQYNYNEQFF. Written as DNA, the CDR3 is TGTGCCAGCAGCCAATACAACTACAATGAGCAGTTCTTC.

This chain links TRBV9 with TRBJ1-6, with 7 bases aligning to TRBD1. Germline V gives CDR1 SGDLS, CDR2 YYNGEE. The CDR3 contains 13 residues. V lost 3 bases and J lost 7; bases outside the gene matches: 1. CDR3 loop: CASSAGQNSPLHF. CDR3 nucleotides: TGTGCCAGCAGCGCGGGACAGAATTCACCCCTCCACTTT. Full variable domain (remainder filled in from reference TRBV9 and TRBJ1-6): DSGVTQTPKHLITATGQRVTLRCSPRSGDLSVYWYQQSLDQGLQFLIQYYNGEERAKGNILERFSAQQFPDLHSELNLSSLELGDSALYFCASSAGQNSPLHFGNGTRLTVT.

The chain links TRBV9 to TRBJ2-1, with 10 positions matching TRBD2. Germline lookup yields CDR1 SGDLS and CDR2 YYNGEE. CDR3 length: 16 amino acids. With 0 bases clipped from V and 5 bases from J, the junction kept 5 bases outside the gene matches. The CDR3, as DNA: TGTGCCAGCAGCGTAGATTTACTAGCGGGGAACAATGAGCAGTTCTTC. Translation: CASSVDLLAGNNEQFF.